A single sample gave rise to the 31 T cell receptor beta chains below, sequenced in a study of CD8+ T cells in alopecia areata. RNA was extracted and reverse transcribed into cDNA as the sequencing template. Method: immunoSEQ multiplex PCR; TCRdb's copy keeps in-frame clones and lacks some. The table has 200,000 to 250,000 clones, under 40% seen once. Described treatment: oral pan-JAK inhibitor, 5-10 mg twice daily. Material: CD4+ T cells sorted from blood, obtained at approximately week 30, from a patient treated with tofacitinib. These receptors were obtained from a human donor with alopecia areata.

The chain combines TRBV4-2 with TRBJ2-7; 10 bases line up with TRBD1. Germline lookup yields CDR1 LGHNA and CDR2 YNFKEQ. This CDR3 has 15 amino acids. V trimming: 5 bases; J trimming: 7 bases; junction bases outside the gene matches: 11. CDR3 region: CASSFGQGGNREQYF. In nucleotides, the CDR3 is TGTGCCAGCAGCTTTGGACAGGGGGGCAATCGGGAGCAGTACTTC.

In this sample, this clone turned up a few times. The chain recombines TRBV11-2 with TRBJ1-1, with D maybe TRBD1 (5 bases). Trimming stripped 6 bases from V and 1 base from J, with 12 bases between. The CDR3 runs to 14 residues. CDR1 is SGHAT and CDR2 is FQNNGV in the germline V gene. The CDR3 DNA reads as TGTGCCAGCAGTTCATTGGGGCCGAACACTGAAGCTTTCTTT. Translation: CASSSLGPNTEAFF.

The gene calls are TRBV6-5 and TRBJ2-1; D is uncertain. Between the trimmed V and J ends, which lost 6 bases and 4 bases, there was a span of 13 bases. CDR3 length: 14 residues. CDR1 and CDR2 from the germline V gene are MNHEY and SVGAGI. The CDR3 DNA reads TGTGCCAGCAGAGAGGACGGAATTTACAATGAGCAGTTCTTC. This codes for CASREDGIYNEQFF.

The rearrangement links TRBV30 to TRBJ2-7; D might be TRBD1 (5 bases). The CDR3 sequence is 11 residues long. The germline V gene encodes CDR1 GTSNPN and CDR2 SVGIG (reference sequence). Trimming took 0 bases from V and 9 from J, leaving 9 bases between them. The CDR3 DNA follows: TGTGCCTGGAGTGTATTCCAGGGGCAGTACTTC. Amino acid sequence: CAWSVFQGQYF.

J is TRBJ2-1 and V is TRBV6-6, with D possibly matching TRBD2 (6 bases). V lost 4 bases to trimming and J lost 11 bases, with 9 bases between them. The CDR3 extends over 11 amino acids. Germline CDR1 reads MNHNY; CDR2 reads SVGAGI (reference sequence). The DNA of the CDR3 is TGTGCCAGCAGTTTGGGCGGGAAGCAGTTCTTC. Protein sequence: CASSLGGKQFF.

The rearrangement links TRBV10-3 to TRBJ2-5; D possibly corresponds to TRBD2 (6 bases). The CDR3 totals 15 residues. Germline CDR1 reads ENHRY; CDR2 reads SYGVKD. Trimming left V 10 bases short and J 4 bases short, with 22 bases between. The CDR3 region is CATSGGAVDGETQYF. The CDR3 DNA sequence: TGTGCCACCAGCGGCGGGGCGGTGGACGGAGAGACCCAGTACTTC.

This clone has more than one count but fewer than ten. This chain uses TRBV5-1 with TRBJ2-2; D possibly corresponds to TRBD1 (6 bases). V dropped 3 bases and J dropped 6 bases, with 18 bases sitting between them. The CDR3 totals 16 residues. The germline V gene has CDR1 SGHRS and CDR2 YFSETQ. CDR3 sequence (DNA): TGCGCCAGCAGCTCCCTGTGGGGGCATAATCCCGGGGAGCTGTTTTTT. The encoded protein is CASSSLWGHNPGELFF.

The rearrangement links TRBV5-4 to TRBJ2-3, with 9 bases aligning to TRBD2. Germline CDR1 is SGHNT and CDR2 is YYREEE (reference sequence). J gave up 2 bases and V 3 bases, and 1 base lay outside the gene matches. This CDR3 is 14 amino acids long. DNA of the CDR3: TGTGCCAGCAGCTCTAGCGGGACCACAGATACGCAGTATTTT. The encoded protein is CASSSSGTTDTQYF.

This clone turned up a few times. The genes are TRBV5-1 and TRBJ2-7, with 11 bases identical to TRBD2. The length of the CDR3 is 15 residues. V lost 2 bases and J lost 3; bases outside the gene matches: 4. Germline CDR1 is SGHRS and CDR2 is YFSETQ. CDR3 bases: TGCGCCAGCAGCTTAGGGACTAGCGGCTTCTACGAGCAGTACTTC. It yields the protein CASSLGTSGFYEQYF.

The rearrangement uses TRBV5-6 and TRBJ1-2; 7 nucleotides align to TRBD1. This CDR3 has 14 residues. The germline CDR1 and CDR2 sequences are SGHDT and YYEEEE. The V gene end was trimmed by 3 bases and the J gene end by 8 bases; junction bases not matched to a gene: 10. The CDR3 DNA follows: TGTGCCAGCAGCTCTCAGCAGGGGGTGGTCGGCTACACCTTC. Translation: CASSSQQGVVGYTF.

This clone showed up just once. This chain connects TRBV5-1 to TRBJ2-2; tentatively, D is TRBD1 (5 bases). Germline-derived CDR1 and CDR2 are SGHRS and YFSETQ. The CDR3 length is 14 residues. The V end was cut by 2 bases, the J end by 3 bases, with 8 bases between. This chain's CDR3 is CASSLQVYTGELFF. In DNA, the CDR3 is TGCGCCAGCAGCTTACAGGTTTACACCGGGGAGCTGTTTTTT. Complete variable domain (other parts from reference TRBV5-1 and TRBJ2-2): KAGVTQTPRYLIKTRGQQVTLSCSPISGHRSVSWYQQTPGQGLQFLFEYFSETQRNKGNFPGRFSGRQFSNSRSEMNVSTLELGDSALYLCASSLQVYTGELFFGEGSRLTVL.

The sample holds a few counts of this clone. This chain connects TRBV18 to TRBJ1-2; D may be TRBD1 (5 bases). The germline gives CDR1 KGHSH, CDR2 LQKENI. The CDR3 extends over 14 amino acids. Between the trimmed V and J ends, which lost 5 bases and 8 bases, there was a span of 18 bases. The CDR3 region has the DNA TGTGCCAGCTCAGGCCGCAGGGCGACCGGCGGCTACACCTTC. As protein: CASSGRRATGGYTF.

This clone was found a few times. The chain links TRBV5-1 to TRBJ1-1, with 9 positions matching TRBD1. The V gene's germline CDR1 is SGHRS and CDR2 YFSETQ. The ends lost 0 bases at V and 3 bases at J; junction bases unmatched: 3. The CDR3 sequence is 15 residues long. CDR3 in amino acids: CASSLEGQGYTEAFF. In nucleotides, the CDR3 is TGCGCCAGCAGCTTGGAGGGACAGGGATACACTGAAGCTTTCTTT. Combining the CDR3 with reference TRBV5-1 and TRBJ1-1 gives the whole variable domain KAGVTQTPRYLIKTRGQQVTLSCSPISGHRSVSWYQQTPGQGLQFLFEYFSETQRNKGNFPGRFSGRQFSNSRSEMNVSTLELGDSALYLCASSLEGQGYTEAFFGQGTRLTVV.

The V and J genes are TRBV19 and TRBJ1-5; D remains ambiguous. This CDR3 is 15 amino acids long. The germline CDR1 and CDR2 sequences are LNHDA and SQIVND (reference sequence). V was cut by 1 base and J by 5 bases, with 12 bases left in between. CDR3: CASSIAGRRDQPQHF. The CDR3 coding sequence is TGTGCCAGTAGTATAGCGGGCAGGCGGGATCAGCCCCAGCATTTT.

The J gene is TRBJ2-7, the V gene TRBV5-1, with D hard to call. CDR1 and CDR2 (germline): SGHRS, YFSETQ. The CDR3 consists of 15 residues. The V end lost 0 bases, the J end lost 3 bases, and 13 bases lay between the germline ends. The CDR3 DNA reads as TGCGCCAGCAGCTTGGCCGGCGGTCTCCTCTACGAGCAGTACTTC. Translating gives CASSLAGGLLYEQYF.

This clone turned up a few times. The chain carries TRBV6-5 and TRBJ2-1, with 8 bases identical to TRBD2. The CDR3 covers 14 residues. Trimming removed 7 bases from V and 10 bases from J; junction bases left unmatched: 12. Germline CDR1 MNHEY, CDR2 SVGAGI. The CDR3 loop reads CASTPAGEAREQFF. The CDR3, as DNA: TGTGCCAGCACACCAGCGGGGGAGGCAAGGGAGCAGTTCTTC.

CDR3 coding DNA: TGTGCCAGCAGACGAACGGGGGGCGGACCTAACTATGGCTACACCTTC. It encodes CASRRTGGGPNYGYTF. This sequence joins TRBV6-6 and TRBJ1-2; D is possibly TRBD1 (6 bases). The CDR3 runs to 16 residues. V was cut by 6 bases and J by 0 bases, with 17 bases left in between. The germline V gene encodes CDR1 MNHNY and CDR2 SVGAGI (reference sequence).

A word on this clone: One junction end disagrees with the germline gene, perhaps due to a read error. The gene calls are TRBV5-1 and TRBJ2-7, with TRBD1 matching 7 bases. The CDR3 extends over 11 amino acids. CDR1 is SGHRS and CDR2 is YFSETQ in the germline V gene. The CDR3 bases are TGTGCCAGCGGCGCAGGGGGCGAGCAGTACTTC. Protein product: CASGAGGEQYF.

The V gene is TRBV14, the J gene TRBJ2-2; 10 bases match TRBD2. This CDR3 region has 15 residues. Losses at the gene ends were 2 bases for V and 4 bases for J; bases not matched to a gene: 1. Germline CDR1 and CDR2: SGHDN and FVKESK. CDR3 nucleotides: TGTGCCAGCAGCCAACTAGCGGGAGTCACCGGGGAGCTGTTTTTT. The encoded protein is CASSQLAGVTGELFF.

This clone has just a few counts. The rearrangement joins TRBV2 to TRBJ1-2; D gene ambiguous. The ends were cut back, 6 bases at V and 0 bases at J, with 8 bases in the middle. This CDR3 has 13 residues. CDR1 is SNHLY, CDR2 FYNNEI, per germline. CDR3 region: CASRPPSNYGYTF. CDR3 sequence (DNA): TGTGCCAGCAGGCCTCCGTCTAACTATGGCTACACCTTC.

This clone has at least ten counts. V gene TRBV4-1 combines with J gene TRBJ2-3; TRBD2 is a possible D gene (6 bases). This CDR3 region has 15 residues. V gave up 5 bases and J gave up 3 bases, with 15 bases separating them. In germline, CDR1 is MGHRA, CDR2 YSYEKL. This chain's CDR3 is CASSSWRGPTDTQYF. In DNA form, the CDR3 reads TGCGCCAGCAGCTCCTGGCGGGGACCAACAGATACGCAGTATTTT.

This chain joins TRBV28 and TRBJ2-6, with 7 bases aligning to TRBD1. CDR3 length equals 15 residues. V lost 8 bases to trimming and J lost 0 bases; unmatched junction nucleotides: 4. CDR1 MDHEN and CDR2 SYDVKM come from the germline V gene. The CDR3 protein is CASGPGGSGANVLTF. In DNA form, the CDR3 reads TGTGCCAGCGGGCCAGGGGGCTCTGGGGCCAACGTCCTGACTTTC.

The chain combines TRBV7-2 with TRBJ1-4, with D maybe TRBD1 (6 bases). V lost 4 bases and J lost 6, with 18 bases in between. The germline V gene encodes CDR1 SGHTA and CDR2 FQGNSA. This CDR3 region has 16 residues. CDR3 DNA: TGTGCCAGCAGCTCGTACAGGGAAGGCTTTTATGAAAAACTGTTTTTT. This translates into CASSSYREGFYEKLFF.

This chain connects TRBV7-9 to TRBJ1-1; weak D call: TRBD1 (5 bases). V was clipped by 1 base and J by 8 bases, with 11 bases between them. From germline, CDR1 is SEHNR and CDR2 FQNEAQ (reference sequence). The CDR3 covers 13 residues. CDR3 region: CASSLGGAGEAFF. The CDR3 DNA reads TGTGCCAGCAGCTTAGGAGGGGCGGGGGAAGCTTTCTTT. The full variable domain, in which reference TRBV7-9 and TRBJ1-1 provide the parts outside the CDR3, is DTGVSQNPRHKITKRGQNVTFRCDPISEHNRLYWYRQTLGQGPEFLTYFQNEAQLEKSRLLSDRFSAERPKGSFSTLEIQRTEQGDSAMYLCASSLGGAGEAFFGQGTRLTVV.

The table lists this clone with a few counts. The chain carries TRBV29-1 and TRBJ2-1, with D uncertain. The CDR3 is 16 amino acids. Germline CDR1 is SQVTM and CDR2 is ANQGSEA. Deletions cut 5 bases from V and 9 bases from J, with 26 bases between. The CDR3 nucleotides read TGCAGCGTTCTCGAAATTTGGAGATCAACCGCTTCTGAGCAGTTCTTC. The encoded protein is CSVLEIWRSTASEQFF.

This chain links TRBV9 with TRBJ2-7, with D tentatively TRBD1 or TRBD2 (6 bases each). This CDR3 is built from 18 residues. Trimming took 0 bases from V and 3 from J, leaving 22 bases between them. Looked up from germline, CDR1 is SGDLS and CDR2 is YYNGEE. Here the CDR3 DNA reads TGTGCCAGCAGCGTAGGTCTGGGGGCCGCGGGATATTTCTACGAGCAGTACTTC. Protein product: CASSVGLGAAGYFYEQYF.

This clone was seen a handful of times. This chain uses TRBV18 with TRBJ1-1, with D hard to call. Germline CDR1 and CDR2: KGHSH and LQKENI. With 4 bases removed from V and 4 bases from J, the gap between germline ends came to 13 bases. The CDR3 is 14 residues long. CDR3 DNA: TGTGCCAGCTCACAGCTTCGGGAGGGCACTGAAGCTTTCTTT. Protein sequence: CASSQLREGTEAFF.

This clone was found a few times. J is TRBJ2-1 and V is TRBV23-1; 8 bases line up with TRBD1. TRBV23-1 belongs to the ORF category, with a function that is uncertain. There are 16 residues in the CDR3. The junction had 10 bases not matched to a gene; V was cut back by 6 bases and J by 3 bases. CDR3 residues: CASSPTDRGRYNEQFF. The CDR3 coding sequence is TGCGCCAGCAGCCCGACCGACAGGGGACGCTACAATGAGCAGTTCTTC.

This chain uses TRBV25-1 with TRBJ2-7, with 8 nucleotides matching TRBD1. The CDR3 covers 15 residues. Germline trimming cut 1 base from V and 1 base from J; bases unmatched to any gene: 3. The germline CDR1 and CDR2 sequences are MGHDK and SYGVNS. CDR3 protein: CASSELGTGSYEQYF. Written as DNA, the CDR3 is TGTGCCAGCAGTGAATTAGGGACAGGTTCCTACGAGCAGTACTTC.

In this sample, this clone turned up a few times. CDR3 DNA: TGCGCCAGCAGCTTGTTAGATTTTTTGAACACTGAAGCTTTCTTT. Protein: CASSLLDFLNTEAFF. The chain couples TRBV5-1 to TRBJ1-1; D call uncertain. Trimming removed 1 base from V and 0 bases from J, with 10 bases in between. The germline V gene encodes CDR1 SGHRS and CDR2 YFSETQ. The CDR3 loop spans 15 amino acids.

The chain links TRBV19 to TRBJ1-2; D is unclear. Germline loops: CDR1 LNHDA, CDR2 SQIVND (reference sequence). This CDR3 is 12 amino acids long. V gave up 6 bases and J gave up 2 bases, with 7 bases separating them. Here the CDR3 DNA reads TGTGCCAGTAGGAGGTCAAACTATGGCTACACCTTC. Translated, it gives CASRRSNYGYTF.